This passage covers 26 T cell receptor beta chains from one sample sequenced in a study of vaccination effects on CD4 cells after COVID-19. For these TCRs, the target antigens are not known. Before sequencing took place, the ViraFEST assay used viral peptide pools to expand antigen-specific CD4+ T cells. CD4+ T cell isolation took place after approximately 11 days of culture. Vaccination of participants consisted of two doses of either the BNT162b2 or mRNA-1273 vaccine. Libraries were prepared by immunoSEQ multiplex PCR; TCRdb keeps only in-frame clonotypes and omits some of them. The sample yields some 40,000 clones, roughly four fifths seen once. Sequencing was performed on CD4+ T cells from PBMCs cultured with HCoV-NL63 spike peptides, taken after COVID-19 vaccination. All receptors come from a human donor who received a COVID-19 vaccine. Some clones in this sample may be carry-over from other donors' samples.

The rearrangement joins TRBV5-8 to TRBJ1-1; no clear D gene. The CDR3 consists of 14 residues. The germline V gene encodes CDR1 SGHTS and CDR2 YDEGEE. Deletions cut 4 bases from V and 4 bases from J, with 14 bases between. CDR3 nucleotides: TGTGCCAGCAGCCGGGTATGGGGTACCACTGAAGCTTTCTTT. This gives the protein CASSRVWGTTEAFF.

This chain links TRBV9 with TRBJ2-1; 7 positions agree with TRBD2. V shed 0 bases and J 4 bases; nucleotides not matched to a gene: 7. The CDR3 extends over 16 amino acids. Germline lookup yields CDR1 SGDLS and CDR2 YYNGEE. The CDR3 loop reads CASSVAPAGSYNEQFF. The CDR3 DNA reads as TGTGCCAGCAGCGTAGCTCCAGCGGGGTCATACAATGAGCAGTTCTTC.

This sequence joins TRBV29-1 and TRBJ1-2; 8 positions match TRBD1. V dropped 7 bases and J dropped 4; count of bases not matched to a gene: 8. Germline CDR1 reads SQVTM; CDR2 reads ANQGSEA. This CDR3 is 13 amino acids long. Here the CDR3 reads CSGRVQGGYGYTF. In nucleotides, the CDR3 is TGCAGCGGTCGGGTACAGGGGGGCTATGGCTACACCTTC.

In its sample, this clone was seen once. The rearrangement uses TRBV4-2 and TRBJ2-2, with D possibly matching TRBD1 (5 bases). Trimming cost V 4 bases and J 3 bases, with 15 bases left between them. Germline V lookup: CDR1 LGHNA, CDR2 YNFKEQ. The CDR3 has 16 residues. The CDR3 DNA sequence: TGTGCCAGCAGCCCCCTCTTAGGGGTCTACACCGGGGAGCTGTTTTTT. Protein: CASSPLLGVYTGELFF.

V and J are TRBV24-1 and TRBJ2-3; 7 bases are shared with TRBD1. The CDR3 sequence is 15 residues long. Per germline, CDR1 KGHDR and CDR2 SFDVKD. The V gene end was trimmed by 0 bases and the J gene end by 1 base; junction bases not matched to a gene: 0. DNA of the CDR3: TGTGCCACCAGTGATTTGGGACAGGGCACAGATACGCAGTATTTT. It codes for CATSDLGQGTDTQYF.

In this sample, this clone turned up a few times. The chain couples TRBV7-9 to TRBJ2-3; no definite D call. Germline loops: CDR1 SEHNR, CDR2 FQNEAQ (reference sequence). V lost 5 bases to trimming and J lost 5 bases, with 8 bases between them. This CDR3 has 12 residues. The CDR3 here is CASSRFGDTQYF. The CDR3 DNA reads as TGTGCCAGCAGCCGCTTTGGAGATACGCAGTATTTT.

The CDR3 nucleotides read TGTGCCAGTAGTAGAGCCGGGAACACAGATACGCAGTATTTT. Residues: CASSRAGNTDTQYF. The chain has TRBV19 and TRBJ2-3; TRBD2 is a possible D gene (5 bases). Germline values: CDR1 LNHDA, CDR2 SQIVND (reference sequence). The CDR3 runs 14 residues. Trimming cost V 4 bases and J 2 bases, with 10 bases left between them.

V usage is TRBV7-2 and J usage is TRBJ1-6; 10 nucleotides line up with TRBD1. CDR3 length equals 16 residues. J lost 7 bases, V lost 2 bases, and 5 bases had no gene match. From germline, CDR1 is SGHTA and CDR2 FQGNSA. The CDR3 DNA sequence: TGTGCCAGCAGCTTATCGGCGGGACAGGGGAATTCACCCCTCCACTTT. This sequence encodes CASSLSAGQGNSPLHF. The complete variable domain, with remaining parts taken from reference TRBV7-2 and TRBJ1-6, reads GAGVSQSPSNKVTEKGKDVELRCDPISGHTALYWYRQSLGQGLEFLIYFQGNSAPDKSGLPSDRFSAERTGGSVSTLTIQRTQQEDSAVYLCASSLSAGQGNSPLHFGNGTRLTVT.

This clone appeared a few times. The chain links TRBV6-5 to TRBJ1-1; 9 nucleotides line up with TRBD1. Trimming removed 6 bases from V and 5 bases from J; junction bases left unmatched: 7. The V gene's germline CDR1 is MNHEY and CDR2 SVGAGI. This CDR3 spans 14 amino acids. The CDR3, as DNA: TGTGCCAGCAGCCGGGGACAGGGTAGAACTGAAGCTTTCTTT. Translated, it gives CASSRGQGRTEAFF.

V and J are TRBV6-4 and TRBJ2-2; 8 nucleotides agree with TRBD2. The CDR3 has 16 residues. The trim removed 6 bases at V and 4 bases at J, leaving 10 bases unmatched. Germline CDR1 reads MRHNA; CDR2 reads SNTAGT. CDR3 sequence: CASSLLGGASTGELFF. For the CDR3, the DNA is TGTGCCAGCAGCCTACTCGGGGGGGCGTCCACCGGGGAGCTGTTTTTT.

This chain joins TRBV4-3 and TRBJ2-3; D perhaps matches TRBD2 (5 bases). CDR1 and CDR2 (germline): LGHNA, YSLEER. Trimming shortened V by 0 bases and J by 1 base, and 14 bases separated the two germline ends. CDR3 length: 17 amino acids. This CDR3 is CASSQDRDYWGTDTQYF. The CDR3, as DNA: TGCGCCAGCAGCCAAGATCGTGACTATTGGGGCACAGATACGCAGTATTTT.

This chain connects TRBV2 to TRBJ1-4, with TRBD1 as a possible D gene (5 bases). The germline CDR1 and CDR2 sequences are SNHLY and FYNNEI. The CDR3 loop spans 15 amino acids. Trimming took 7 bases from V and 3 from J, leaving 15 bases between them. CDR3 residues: CASKGQGGSNEKLFF. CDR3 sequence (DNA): TGTGCCAGCAAGGGCCAGGGAGGTTCTAATGAAAAACTGTTTTTT.

The CDR3 sequence: CASSRTSGGSRLTGELFF. Written as DNA, the CDR3 is TGTGCCAGCAGTCGGACTAGCGGGGGATCACGCCTAACCGGGGAGCTGTTTTTT. This sequence joins TRBV6-6 and TRBJ2-2, with TRBD2 matching 13 bases. CDR1 is MNHNY, CDR2 SVGAGI, per germline (reference sequence). CDR3 length: 18 amino acids. The ends lost 5 bases at V and 5 bases at J; junction bases unmatched: 11.

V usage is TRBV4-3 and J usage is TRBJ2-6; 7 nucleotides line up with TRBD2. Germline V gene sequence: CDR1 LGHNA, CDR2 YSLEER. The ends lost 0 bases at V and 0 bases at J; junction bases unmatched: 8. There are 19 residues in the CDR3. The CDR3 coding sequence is TGCGCCAGCAGCCAAGATCAGCAAGCGGGGTTCTCTGGGGCCAACGTCCTGACTTTC. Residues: CASSQDQQAGFSGANVLTF.

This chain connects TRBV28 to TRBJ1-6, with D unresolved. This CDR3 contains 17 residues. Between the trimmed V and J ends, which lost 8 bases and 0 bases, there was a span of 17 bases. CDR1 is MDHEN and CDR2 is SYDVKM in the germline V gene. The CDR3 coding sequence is TGTGCCAGCCAAACCTCCACAGCGAGCTCCTATAATTCACCCCTCCACTTT. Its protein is CASQTSTASSYNSPLHF.

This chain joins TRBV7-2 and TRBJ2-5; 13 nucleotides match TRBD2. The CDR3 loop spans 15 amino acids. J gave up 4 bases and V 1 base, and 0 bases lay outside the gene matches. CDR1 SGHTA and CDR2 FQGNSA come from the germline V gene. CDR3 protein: CASSLGTSGGETQYF. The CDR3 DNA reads TGTGCCAGCAGCTTAGGGACTAGCGGGGGAGAGACCCAGTACTTC.

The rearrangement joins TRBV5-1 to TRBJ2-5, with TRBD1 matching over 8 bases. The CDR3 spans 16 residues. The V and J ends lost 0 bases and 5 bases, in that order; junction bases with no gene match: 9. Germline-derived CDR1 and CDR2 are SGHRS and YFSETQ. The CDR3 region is CASSLVGGTGGETQYF. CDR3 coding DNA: TGCGCCAGCAGCTTGGTAGGCGGCACAGGGGGGGAGACCCAGTACTTC.

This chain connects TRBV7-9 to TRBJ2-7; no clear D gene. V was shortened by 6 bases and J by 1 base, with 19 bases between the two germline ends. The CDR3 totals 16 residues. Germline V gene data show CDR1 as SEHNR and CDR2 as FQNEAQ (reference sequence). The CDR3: CASSPRIGLGSYEQYV. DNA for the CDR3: TGTGCCAGCAGTCCCCGAATTGGTCTCGGGTCCTACGAGCAGTACGTC.

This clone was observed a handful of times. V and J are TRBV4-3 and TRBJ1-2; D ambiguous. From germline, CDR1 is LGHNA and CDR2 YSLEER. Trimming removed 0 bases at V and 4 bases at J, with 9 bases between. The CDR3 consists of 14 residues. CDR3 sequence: CASSQDAKGYGYTF. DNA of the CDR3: TGCGCCAGCAGCCAAGATGCCAAGGGCTATGGCTACACCTTC.

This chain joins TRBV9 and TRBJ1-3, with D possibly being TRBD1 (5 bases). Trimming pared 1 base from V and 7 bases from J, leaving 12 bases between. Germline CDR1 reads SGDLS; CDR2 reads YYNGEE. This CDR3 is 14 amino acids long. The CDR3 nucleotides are TGTGCCAGCAGCGTAACGGGGGTCGGGAACACCATATATTTT. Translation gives CASSVTGVGNTIYF.

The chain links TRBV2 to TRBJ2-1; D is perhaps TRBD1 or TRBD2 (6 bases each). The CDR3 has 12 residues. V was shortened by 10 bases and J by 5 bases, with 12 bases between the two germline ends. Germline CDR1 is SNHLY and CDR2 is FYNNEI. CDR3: CANLGGHNEQFF. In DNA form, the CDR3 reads TGTGCCAACTTAGGGGGGCACAATGAGCAGTTCTTC.

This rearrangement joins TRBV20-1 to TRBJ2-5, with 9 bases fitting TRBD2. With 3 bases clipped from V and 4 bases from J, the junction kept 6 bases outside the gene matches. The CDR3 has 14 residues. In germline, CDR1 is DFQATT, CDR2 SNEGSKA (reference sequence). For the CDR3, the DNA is TGCAGTGCTAGTGGGCGGGGGGGCCTAGAGACCCAGTACTTC. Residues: CSASGRGGLETQYF.

CDR3 bases: TGCGCCAGCATAGCGGGGGGGCTCTACGAGCAGTACGTC. This sequence encodes CASIAGGLYEQYV. The chain combines TRBV10-2 with TRBJ2-7, with 11 positions matching TRBD2. Trimming removed 7 bases from V and 3 bases from J; junction bases left unmatched: 2. CDR1 is WSHSY, CDR2 SAAADI, per germline. CDR3 length: 13 residues.

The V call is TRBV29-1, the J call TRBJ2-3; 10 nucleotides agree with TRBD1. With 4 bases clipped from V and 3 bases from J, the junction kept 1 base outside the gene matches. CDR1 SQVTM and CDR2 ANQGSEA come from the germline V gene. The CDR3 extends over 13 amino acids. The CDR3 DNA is TGCAGCGTTGGGGGACAGGGGACAGATACGCAGTATTTT. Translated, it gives CSVGGQGTDTQYF.

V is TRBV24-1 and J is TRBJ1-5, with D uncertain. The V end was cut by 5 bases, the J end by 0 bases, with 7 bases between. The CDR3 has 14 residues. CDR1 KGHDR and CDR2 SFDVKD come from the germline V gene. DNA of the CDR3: TGTGCCACCAGTGGGACGGATAGCAATCAGCCCCAGCATTTT. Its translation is CATSGTDSNQPQHF.

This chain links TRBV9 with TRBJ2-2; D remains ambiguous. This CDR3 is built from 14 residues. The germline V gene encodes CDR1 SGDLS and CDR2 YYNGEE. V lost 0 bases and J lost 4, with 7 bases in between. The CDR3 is CASSVGQTTGELFF. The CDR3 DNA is TGTGCCAGCAGCGTAGGCCAAACCACCGGGGAGCTGTTTTTT.